These 3 T cell receptor beta chains share one sample of origin, sequenced in a study of blood T cell repertoires in COVID-19. The assay was immunoSEQ multiplex PCR, and TCRdb's table has in-frame clones only and misses some. The repertoire holds around 60,000 clones, with around 77% as singletons. The sample was peripheral blood. The receptors come from a man older than 75 with active or convalescent COVID-19.

This chain uses TRBV4-3 with TRBJ2-1, with 9 positions matching TRBD1. Trimming took 0 bases from V and 0 from J; bases not matched to a gene: 12. CDR1 and CDR2 from the germline V gene are LGHNA and YSLEER. The CDR3 is 20 amino acids. The CDR3 spells CASSQDAQNRGHPSYNEQFF. In DNA form, the CDR3 reads TGCGCCAGCAGCCAAGACGCCCAGAACAGGGGGCACCCCTCCTACAATGAGCAGTTCTTC.

The chain links TRBV2 to TRBJ1-5; D might be TRBD1 (6 bases). Trimming left V 10 bases short and J 4 bases short, with 20 bases between. Germline CDR1 SNHLY, CDR2 FYNNEI. The CDR3 spans 15 residues. CDR3 bases: TGTGCCATCTCTCCCAGGGGAGCGAGAAATCAGCCCCAGCATTTT. As protein: CAISPRGARNQPQHF.

The chain joins TRBV3-1 (or the pseudogene TRBV3-2) to TRBJ1-5; a possible D gene is TRBD1 (6 bases). The CDR3 contains 15 residues. Germline V gene lookup returns CDR1 LGHDT and CDR2 YNNKEL (reference sequence). Trimming stripped 1 base from V and 4 bases from J, with 11 bases between. CDR3 bases: TGTGCCAGCAGCCAAGGGGGGCAAGGAAATCAGCCCCAGCATTTT. Residues: CASSQGGQGNQPQHF.